A single sample is the source of the 8 T cell receptor beta chains below, sequenced in a study of T cell clonality in common variable immunodeficiency. Repertoires were generated with immunoSEQ multiplex PCR, while TCRdb's copy carries only in-frame clones and drops some. This repertoire holds more than 35,000 clones, and none appear only once. Material: peripheral blood mononuclear cells. Receptor source: a person aged 18 to 75 in good health.

This clone was seen repeatedly, ten times or more. The missing CDR3 end, 3 residues past where the read stops, is filled in from the germline J gene. The chain employs TRBV18 and TRBJ2-5; D gene unclear. Between the trimmed V and J ends, which lost 6 bases and 0 bases, there was a span of 11 bases. The CDR3 loop spans 14 amino acids. Germline assignment: CDR1 KGHSH and CDR2 LQKENI. Partial CDR3 DNA: TGTGCCAGCTCGGGCAGGATGAACCAAGAGACC. It encodes CASSGRMNQET. The full CDR3 protein is CASSGRMNQETQYF.

By its share, this clone is medium-sized. The read stops 3 residues short of the end of the CDR3; the missing end is completed from the germline J gene. The chain couples TRBV15 to TRBJ1-2; 11 bases line up with TRBD1. With V trimmed by 0 bases and J by 7 bases, 1 base remained unmatched. Germline-derived CDR1 and CDR2 are LNHNV and YYDKDF (reference sequence). There are 14 residues in the CDR3. CDR3 loop: CATSREGQGGGYTF. The CDR3 bases that were read are TGTGCCACCAGCAGAGAGGGACAGGGGGGTGGC.

This clone has ten or more counts. The read comes to an end 3 residues before the CDR3 does, leaving the germline J gene to fill in the end. This rearrangement joins TRBV27 to TRBJ2-6; 9 bases map to TRBD1. The CDR3 is 18 amino acids. Germline-derived CDR1 and CDR2 are MNHEY and SMNVEV (reference sequence). J lost 0 bases, V lost 5 bases, and 8 bases had no gene match. The sequenced CDR3 bases are TGTGCCAGCAGTGGTGGGACAGGGTCAAGCTCTGGGGCCAACGTC. It specifies CASSGGTGSSSGANV. The whole CDR3 reads CASSGGTGSSSGANVLTF.

This clone was recorded at least ten times. The read halts 3 residues ahead of the CDR3 end, with the missing end drawn from the germline J gene. Within the sample, other DNA sequences also encode this same CDR3. V is TRBV20-1 and J is TRBJ1-3; possible D gene TRBD1, 6 bases. Trimming removed 3 bases from V and 4 bases from J, with 13 bases in between. The germline CDR1 and CDR2 sequences are DFQATT and SNEGSKA (reference sequence). This CDR3 is 14 amino acids long. The DNA read from the CDR3 is TGCAGTGCTAGCAGGGGTACTGGAGGAAACACC. Translation gives CSASRGTGGNT. The full CDR3 protein reads CSASRGTGGNTIYF.

This clone was recorded at least ten times. The sequenced fragment ends 3 residues before the CDR3 boundary, so the rest is inferred from the germline J gene. The V call is TRBV19, the J call TRBJ1-1; D is possibly TRBD1 (5 bases). Trimming pared 6 bases from V and 4 bases from J, leaving 12 bases between. CDR3 length: 13 residues. Germline-derived CDR1 and CDR2 are LNHDA and SQIVND (reference sequence). CDR3 bases read: TGTGCCAGTAGAGGGCAGGGAGGCACTGAA. Its translation: CASRGQGGTE. Given in full, the CDR3 is CASRGQGGTEAFF.

This clone came up many times. The read terminates 3 residues before the CDR3 end, so the remaining end is supplied by the germline J gene. The rearrangement links TRBV10-3 to TRBJ2-3; 9 bases are shared with TRBD2. J was trimmed by 6 bases and V by 2 bases; bases with no gene match: 9. The CDR3 sequence is 16 residues long. From germline, CDR1 is ENHRY and CDR2 SYGVKD. The part of the CDR3 DNA that was read is TGTGCCATCAGTGAGGTCGCGGGGGGGCCTGTCGATACG. Protein sequence: CAISEVAGGPVDT. The full CDR3 sequence reads CAISEVAGGPVDTQYF.

The table lists this clone with many counts. The sequenced fragment ends 3 residues before the CDR3 boundary, so the rest is inferred from the germline J gene. V and J are TRBV5-4 and TRBJ1-4, with a tentative D call TRBD1 (5 bases). The V end lost 7 bases, the J end lost 8 bases, and 12 bases lay between the germline ends. The CDR3 runs 12 residues. Germline CDR1 SGHNT, CDR2 YYREEE (reference sequence). The CDR3 protein is CASRREGEKLFF. CDR3 bases read: TGTGCCAGCCGCAGGGAAGGAGAAAAA.

This clone occurred many times. With the read ending 3 residues before the CDR3 end, the germline J gene is used to fill in that end. The rearrangement uses TRBV14 and TRBJ2-1; 8 nucleotides line up with TRBD2. Germline loops: CDR1 SGHDN, CDR2 FVKESK. This CDR3 comprises 16 residues. With V trimmed by 1 base and J by 4 bases, 6 bases remained unmatched. This CDR3 is CASSQGMLAGYNEQFF. The covered CDR3 bases are TGTGCCAGCAGCCAAGGGATGCTAGCGGGTTACAATGAG.